This is a list of T cell receptor beta chains from one sample in a study of cytomegalovirus exposure and HLA in healthy donors. Data came from immunoSEQ multiplex PCR; TCRdb stores just in-frame clones and leaves some out. Of 80,000 to 100,000 clones in the sample, around 70% were seen once. Sequenced: PBMCs. The receptors come from a female donor in good health and CMV-seronegative. CDR3s include the opening cysteine and the closing phenylalanine or tryptophan. Fields, in order: V gene, D gene, clone size, J gene, CDR3 protein, CDR3 DNA. A D gene is named only where the DNA matches it firmly. The size entry is marked missing in some rows and otherwise reads once, few, many or a size class.

>TRBV28|TRBD1|few|TRBJ1-3
CASRGQGNTIYF
TGTGCCAGCAGGGGACAGGGAAACACCATATATTTT
>TRBV30|-|-|TRBJ2-7
CAWSVQYEQYF
TGTGCCTGGAGTGTACAGTACGAGCAGTACTTC
>TRBV7-8|-|-|TRBJ1-3
CASSLDRGSGNTIYF
TGTGCCAGCAGCTTAGATCGGGGCTCTGGAAACACCATATATTTT
>TRBV30|-|-|TRBJ1-5
CAWSTDSNQPQHF
TGTGCCTGGAGTACAGATAGCAATCAGCCCCAGCATTTT
>TRBV5-1|TRBD1|-|TRBJ1-1
CASSGTGGDTEAFF
TGCGCCAGCAGCGGGACAGGGGGGGACACTGAAGCTTTCTTT
>TRBV7-8|-|-|TRBJ1-4
CVSSPVEGLGPNEKLFF
TGTGTCAGCAGCCCCGTGGAGGGGTTGGGTCCTAATGAAAAACTGTTTTTT
>TRBV27|TRBD2|-|TRBJ2-3
CASRVGAGGPRTDTQYF
TGTGCCAGCAGGGTCGGGGCGGGGGGACCCCGCACAGATACGCAGTATTTT
>TRBV7-2|-|few|TRBJ1-1
CASSLQANTEAFF
TGTGCCAGCAGCTTACAGGCGAACACTGAAGCTTTCTTT
>TRBV15|-|few|TRBJ1-1
CATSRGTGPNTEAFF
TGTGCCACCAGCAGAGGAACAGGCCCTAACACTGAAGCTTTCTTT
>TRBV15|-|-|TRBJ1-5
CATSRDNAGSSGNQPQHF
TGTGCCACCAGCAGAGATAACGCAGGGTCGAGTGGCAATCAGCCCCAGCATTTT
>TRBV2|-|-|TRBJ2-1
CASSERGYEQFF
TGTGCCAGCAGTGAAAGGGGCTATGAGCAGTTCTTC
>TRBV7-9|TRBD2|once|TRBJ2-3
CASSPRAGKAPDTQYF
TGTGCCAGCAGCCCCCGAGCGGGGAAGGCCCCAGATACGCAGTATTTT
>TRBV5-3|TRBD1|once|TRBJ1-6
CARSSRDRSNSPLHF
TGTGCCAGAAGCTCCCGGGACAGGAGTAATTCACCCCTCCACTTT
>TRBV10-1|TRBD1|-|TRBJ2-2
CASRRDRATGELFF
TGCGCCAGCAGAAGGGACAGGGCCACCGGGGAGCTGTTTTTT
>TRBV28|TRBD1|few|TRBJ1-5
CASSLYTRDRGGDSNQPQHF
TGTGCCAGCAGTTTATACACCCGGGACAGGGGAGGGGATAGCAATCAGCCCCAGCATTTT
>TRBV27|TRBD2|-|TRBJ2-7
CASRGRATSYEQYF
TGTGCCAGCAGAGGGAGGGCCACAAGCTACGAGCAGTACTTC
>TRBV13|-|-|TRBJ2-1
CASSIGSWNEQFF
TGTGCCAGCAGCATCGGGTCCTGGAATGAGCAGTTCTTC
>TRBV4-1|-|-|TRBJ1-1
CASSQVRGNTEAFF
TGCGCCAGCAGCCAAGTCAGGGGGAACACTGAAGCTTTCTTT
>TRBV7-7|-|-|TRBJ2-2
CASSLGPPGGELFF
TGTGCTAGCAGCTTAGGTCCGCCGGGCGGGGAGCTGTTTTTT
>TRBV5-1|TRBD1|-|TRBJ2-2
CASSWTGAGELFF
TGCGCCAGCAGCTGGACAGGCGCCGGGGAGCTGTTTTTT
>TRBV5-4|TRBD1|-|TRBJ1-1
CASSLDLRAGGGNTEAFF
TGTGCCAGCAGCTTGGATTTAAGGGCAGGGGGTGGGAACACTGAAGCTTTCTTT
>TRBV5-1|TRBD1|-|TRBJ1-1
CASQGGEAEAFF
TGCGCCTCCCAGGGGGGAGAAGCTGAAGCTTTCTTT
>TRBV18|-|-|TRBJ1-4
CASSPPGRAREKLFF
TGTGCCAGCTCACCACCGGGCAGGGCGAGGGAAAAACTGTTTTTT
>TRBV4-1|TRBD1|-|TRBJ1-1
CASSQTGGLGEAFF
TGCGCCAGCAGCCAGACAGGGGGCTTAGGTGAAGCTTTCTTT
>TRBV6-6|-|-|TRBJ2-7
CATLSGKSEQYF
TGTGCTACCCTTTCGGGGAAGAGCGAGCAGTACTTC
>TRBV19|-|-|TRBJ1-4
CASEGGATNEKLFF
TGTGCCAGTGAGGGAGGTGCAACTAATGAAAAACTGTTTTTT
>TRBV10-3|-|-|TRBJ1-2
CAISSTGPYGYTF
TGTGCCATCAGCTCTACAGGGCCCTATGGCTACACCTTC
>TRBV18|TRBD2|-|TRBJ2-1
CASSGTGTSGVNEQFF
TGTGCCAGCTCAGGGACCGGGACTAGCGGGGTCAATGAGCAGTTCTTC
>TRBV7-2|TRBD1|-|TRBJ1-1
CASSSRTGGVTEAFF
TGTGCCAGCAGCTCCCGGACAGGGGGGGTCACTGAAGCTTTCTTT
>TRBV7-8|-|-|TRBJ2-7
CASSSGVTYEQYF
TGTGCCAGCAGTTCGGGAGTGACCTACGAGCAGTACTTC
>TRBV5-5|TRBD1|-|TRBJ1-2
CASSRDRGNYGYTF
TGTGCCAGCAGCCGGGACAGGGGGAACTATGGCTACACCTTC
>TRBV19|TRBD1|-|TRBJ1-5
CASSIGRGGQVVNQPQHF
TGTGCCAGTAGTATAGGTCGCGGGGGACAGGTTGTCAATCAGCCCCAGCATTTT
>TRBV5-4|TRBD2|-|TRBJ2-3
CASSTGTRASLPPADTQYF
TGTGCCAGCAGCACAGGGACTAGAGCGTCCCTTCCCCCAGCAGATACGCAGTATTTT
>TRBV10-1|-|once|TRBJ2-7
CASSQDSAYEQYF
TGCGCCAGCAGCCAGGACTCTGCCTACGAGCAGTACTTC
>TRBV4-1|-|-|TRBJ1-5
CASSQVQEGQPQHF
TGCGCCAGCAGCCAAGTTCAGGAGGGTCAGCCCCAGCATTTT
>TRBV19|TRBD1|-|TRBJ1-2
CASSIEGQGHYGYTF
TGTGCCAGTAGTATAGAAGGACAGGGGCACTATGGCTACACCTTC
>TRBV5-4|TRBD1|few|TRBJ2-7
CASSLPGQGAYEQYF
TGTGCCAGCAGCCTCCCGGGACAGGGGGCATACGAGCAGTACTTC
>TRBV15|TRBD2|-|TRBJ2-7
CATSRGGLAGDEQYF
TGTGCCACCAGCAGAGGCGGACTAGCGGGAGACGAGCAGTACTTC
>TRBV6-5|-|-|TRBJ1-4
CASSLSGRKEKLFF
TGTGCCAGCAGCCTTAGTGGGAGGAAGGAAAAACTGTTTTTT
>TRBV4-1|-|once|TRBJ2-3
CASSQVGRGSDTDTQYF
TGCGCCAGCAGCCAAGTAGGAAGGGGATCTGACACAGATACGCAGTATTTT
>TRBV5-1|TRBD1|-|TRBJ2-3
CASSYGTGTTDTQYF
TGCGCCAGCAGCTACGGGACAGGGACGACAGATACGCAGTATTTT
>TRBV7-3|-|few|TRBJ2-3
CASSLYSSTDTQYF
TGTGCCAGCAGCTTATATAGTAGCACAGATACGCAGTATTTT
>TRBV28|-|few|TRBJ1-1
CASSPLGGLNTEAFF
TGTGCCAGCAGTCCCCTGGGGGGATTGAACACTGAAGCTTTCTTT
>TRBV2|TRBD1|-|TRBJ2-3
CASRTGPTDTQYF
TGTGCCAGCAGGACAGGGCCCACAGATACGCAGTATTTT
>TRBV28|-|-|TRBJ2-1
CASRWTRNEQFF
TGTGCCAGCAGGTGGACTCGCAATGAGCAGTTCTTC
>TRBV28|-|-|TRBJ1-2
CASRLSNYGYTF
TGTGCCAGCAGGCTATCTAACTATGGCTACACCTTC
>TRBV21-1|-|medium-sized|TRBJ2-1
CASSKDRGQGSNEQFF
TGTGCCAGCAGCAAAGATCGGGGACAGGGTTCCAATGAGCAGTTCTTC
>TRBV18|-|-|TRBJ1-1
CASSPMGGRTEAFF
TGTGCCAGCTCACCCATGGGGGGGAGGACTGAAGCTTTCTTT
>TRBV13|-|-|TRBJ2-1
CASSLRPSMDEQFF
TGTGCCAGCAGCTTACGTCCTAGCATGGATGAGCAGTTCTTC
>TRBV9|TRBD1|-|TRBJ1-6
CASSGRDSYNSPLHF
TGTGCCAGCAGCGGCCGGGACAGTTATAATTCACCCCTCCACTTT
>TRBV12-5|TRBD1|-|TRBJ1-2
CASGSSVRGGEIYGYTF
TGTGCTAGTGGTTCTAGTGTTCGAGGGGGCGAAATCTATGGCTACACCTTC
>TRBV6-5|-|-|TRBJ2-1
CASSLQRRVEQFF
TGTGCCAGCAGTTTACAAAGACGGGTTGAGCAGTTCTTC
>TRBV2|TRBD1|-|TRBJ1-5
CASRAGTGGNQPQHF
TGTGCCAGCAGAGCTGGGACAGGGGGCAATCAGCCCCAGCATTTT